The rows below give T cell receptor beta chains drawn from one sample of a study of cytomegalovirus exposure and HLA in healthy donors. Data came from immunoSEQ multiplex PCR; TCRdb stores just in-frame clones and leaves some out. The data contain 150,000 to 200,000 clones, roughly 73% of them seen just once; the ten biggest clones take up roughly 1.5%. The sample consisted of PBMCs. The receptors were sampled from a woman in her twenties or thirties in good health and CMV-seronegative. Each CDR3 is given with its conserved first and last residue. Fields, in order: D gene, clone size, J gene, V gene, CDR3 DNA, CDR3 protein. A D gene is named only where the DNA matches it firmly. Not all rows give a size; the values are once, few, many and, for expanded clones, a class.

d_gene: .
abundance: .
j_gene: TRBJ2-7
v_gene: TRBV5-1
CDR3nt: TGCGCCAGCAGCTCCCGGAGTGTGGAAGACGAGCAGTACTTC
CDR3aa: CASSSRSVEDEQYF

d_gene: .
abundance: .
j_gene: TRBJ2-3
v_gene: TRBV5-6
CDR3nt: TGTGCCAGCAGCCCCACTAGACCACTTTCCCTCAAAGATACGCAGTATTTT
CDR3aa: CASSPTRPLSLKDTQYF

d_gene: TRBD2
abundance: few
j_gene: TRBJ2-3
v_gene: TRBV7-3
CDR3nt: TGTGCCAGCAGCCCGGGACTAGCGGACCACACAGATACGCAGTATTTT
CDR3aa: CASSPGLADHTDTQYF

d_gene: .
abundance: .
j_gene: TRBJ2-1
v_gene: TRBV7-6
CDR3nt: TGTGCCAGCAGCCCTAGCTCCTACAATGAGCAGTTCTTC
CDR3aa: CASSPSSYNEQFF

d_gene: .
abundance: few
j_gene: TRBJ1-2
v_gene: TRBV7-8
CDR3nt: TGTGCTGCAAGCCGGGGGGGGAACTATGGCTACACCTTC
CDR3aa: CAASRGGNYGYTF

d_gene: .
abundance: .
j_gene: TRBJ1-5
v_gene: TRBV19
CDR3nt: TGTGCCAGTAGTCGGGTGTTCGGCGATCAGCCCCAGCATTTT
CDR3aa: CASSRVFGDQPQHF

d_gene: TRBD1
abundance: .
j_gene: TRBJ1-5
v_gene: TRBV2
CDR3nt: TGTGCCAGCAGTAACCCCGGGGACAGGGGAAGCAATCAGCCCCAGCATTTT
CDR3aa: CASSNPGDRGSNQPQHF

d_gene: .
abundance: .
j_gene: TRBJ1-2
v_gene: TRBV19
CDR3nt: TGTGCCAGTAGGACCGATAAGCACGGGAGTCACTATGGCTACACCTTC
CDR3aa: CASRTDKHGSHYGYTF

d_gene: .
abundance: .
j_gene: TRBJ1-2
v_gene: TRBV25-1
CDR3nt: TGTGCCAGCAGTAAGCGGGGGCTCTATGGCTACACCTTC
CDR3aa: CASSKRGLYGYTF

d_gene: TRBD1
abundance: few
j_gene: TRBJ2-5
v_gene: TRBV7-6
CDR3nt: TGTGCCAGCAGCTTAGGGACAGGGGGAGAGACCCAGTACTTC
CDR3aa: CASSLGTGGETQYF

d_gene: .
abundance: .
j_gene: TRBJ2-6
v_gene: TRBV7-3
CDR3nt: TGTGCCAGCAGCTTAGCAGCTGGGGCCAACGTCCTGACTTTC
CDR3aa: CASSLAAGANVLTF

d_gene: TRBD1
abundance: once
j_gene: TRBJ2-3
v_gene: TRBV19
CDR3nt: TGTGCCAGCCGACAGGGGAGCACAGATACGCAGTATTTT
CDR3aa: CASRQGSTDTQYF

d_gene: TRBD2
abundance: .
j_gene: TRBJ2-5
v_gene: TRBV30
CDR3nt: TGTGCCTGGAGTCGACTAGCGGGGAAGGAGACCCAGTACTTC
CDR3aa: CAWSRLAGKETQYF

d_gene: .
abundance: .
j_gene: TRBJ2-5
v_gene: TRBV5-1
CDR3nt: TGCGCCAGCAGCTTCGGCCAAGAGACCCAGTACTTC
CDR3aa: CASSFGQETQYF

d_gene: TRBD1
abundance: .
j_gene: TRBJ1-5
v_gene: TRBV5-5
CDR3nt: TGTGCCAGCAGCTTCCTATTCGACAGGGGGCGGTATCAGCCCCAGCATTTT
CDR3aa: CASSFLFDRGRYQPQHF

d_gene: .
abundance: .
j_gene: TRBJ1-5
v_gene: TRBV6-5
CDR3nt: TGTGCCAGCAGTTACTTGGGCTCGGATCAGCCCCAGCATTTT
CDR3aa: CASSYLGSDQPQHF

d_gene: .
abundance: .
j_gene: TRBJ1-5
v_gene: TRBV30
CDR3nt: TGTGCCTGGAGTCCATTCCAGGGTTTGTGGGGCAATCAGCCCCAGCATTTT
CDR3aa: CAWSPFQGLWGNQPQHF

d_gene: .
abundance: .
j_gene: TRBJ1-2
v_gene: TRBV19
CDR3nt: TGTGCCAGTAGTATGGCACAGGGTCACTATGGCTACACCTTC
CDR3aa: CASSMAQGHYGYTF

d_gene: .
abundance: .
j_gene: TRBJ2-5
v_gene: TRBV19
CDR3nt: TGTGCCAGTAGACCATCGGGCCCCCAGGGAGAGACCCAGTACTTC
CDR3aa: CASRPSGPQGETQYF

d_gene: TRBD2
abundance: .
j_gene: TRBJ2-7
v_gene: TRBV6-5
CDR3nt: TGTGCCAGCAGTAGAGCGGGGATCTCCTACGAGCAGTACTTC
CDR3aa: CASSRAGISYEQYF

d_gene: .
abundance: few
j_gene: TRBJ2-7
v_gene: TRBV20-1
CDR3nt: TGCAGTTCCCACAGAACCTACGAGCAGTACTTC
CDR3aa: CSSHRTYEQYF

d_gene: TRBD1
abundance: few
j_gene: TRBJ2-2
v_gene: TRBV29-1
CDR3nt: TGCAGCGGCCGACAGGGGAACACCGGGGAGCTGTTTTTT
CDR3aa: CSGRQGNTGELFF

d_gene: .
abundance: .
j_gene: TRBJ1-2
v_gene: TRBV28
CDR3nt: TGTGCCAGCAGTTTATTCGGCGGCAACTATGGCTACACCTTC
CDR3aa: CASSLFGGNYGYTF

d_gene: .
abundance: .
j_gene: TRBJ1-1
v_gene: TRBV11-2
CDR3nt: TGTGCCAGCAGCTTAGCTCCAGGGGTTAGAACTGAAGCTTTCTTT
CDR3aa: CASSLAPGVRTEAFF

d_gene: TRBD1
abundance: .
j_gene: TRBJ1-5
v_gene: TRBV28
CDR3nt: TGTGCCAGCAGTAGGAGGACAGGGGCCTTATCCAATCAGCCCCAGCATTTT
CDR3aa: CASSRRTGALSNQPQHF

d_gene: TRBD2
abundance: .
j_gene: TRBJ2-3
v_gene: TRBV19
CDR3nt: TGTGCCAGTAGCAGGGGACTAGGCGGCACAGATACGCAGTATTTT
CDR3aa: CASSRGLGGTDTQYF

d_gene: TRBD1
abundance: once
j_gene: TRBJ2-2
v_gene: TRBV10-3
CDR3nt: TGTGCCATCAGTGGGAACAGGGGGCAAAACGGGGAGCTGTTTTTT
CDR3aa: CAISGNRGQNGELFF

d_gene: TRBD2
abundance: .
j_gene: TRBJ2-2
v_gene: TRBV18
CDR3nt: TGTGCCAGCTCACCTCCGGGACTAGCGGGGGCCGGGGAGCTGTTTTTT
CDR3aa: CASSPPGLAGAGELFF

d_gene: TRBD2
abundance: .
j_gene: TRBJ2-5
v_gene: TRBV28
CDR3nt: TGTGCCAGCAGTTGGGGGACTACACAAGAGACCCAGTACTTC
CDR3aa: CASSWGTTQETQYF

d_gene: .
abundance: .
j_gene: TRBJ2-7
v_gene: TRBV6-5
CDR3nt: TGTGCCAGCAGTTCCTCGGGACACACTTTCTACGAGCAGTACTTC
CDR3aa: CASSSSGHTFYEQYF

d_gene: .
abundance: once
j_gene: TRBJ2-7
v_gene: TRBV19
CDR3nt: TGTGCCACCCGTTCTCGCGGAGCCTACGAGCAGTACTTC
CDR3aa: CATRSRGAYEQYF

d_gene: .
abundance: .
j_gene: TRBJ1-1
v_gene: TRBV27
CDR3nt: TGTGCCAGCAGTTTCGGCCAGGGAGGGGACACTGAAGCTTTCTTT
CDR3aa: CASSFGQGGDTEAFF

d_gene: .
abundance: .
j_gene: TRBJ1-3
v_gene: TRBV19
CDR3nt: TGTGCCAGTACCCCTTGGGGGGGTTCGGGAAACACCATATATTTT
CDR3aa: CASTPWGGSGNTIYF

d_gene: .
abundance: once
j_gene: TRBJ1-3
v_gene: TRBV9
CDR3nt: TGTGCCAGCAGCGTAGCGATCGGGTTGAACTCTGGAAACACCATATATTTT
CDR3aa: CASSVAIGLNSGNTIYF

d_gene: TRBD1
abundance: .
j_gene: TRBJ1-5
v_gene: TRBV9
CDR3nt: TGTGCCAGCAGCGCCCGGGACAGATGCTTTAGGGTGGGCAATCAGCCCCAGCATTTT
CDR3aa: CASSARDRCFRVGNQPQHF

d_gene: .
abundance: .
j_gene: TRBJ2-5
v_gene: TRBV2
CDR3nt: TGTGCCAGCGAGCCCCTGGGGGGGGGCCGGGAGACCCAGTACTTC
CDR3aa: CASEPLGGGRETQYF

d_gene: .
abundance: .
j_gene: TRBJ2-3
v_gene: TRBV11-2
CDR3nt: TGTGCCAGCAGCTCCGGACTAACAGATACGCAGTATTTT
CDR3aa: CASSSGLTDTQYF

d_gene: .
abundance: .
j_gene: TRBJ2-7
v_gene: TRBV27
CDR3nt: TGTGCCAGCAGTTCCCAGACTGGGGGGTCCTACGAGCAGTACTTC
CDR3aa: CASSSQTGGSYEQYF

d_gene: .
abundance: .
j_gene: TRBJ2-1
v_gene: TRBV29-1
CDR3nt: TGCAGCGGTGGGCAGACGCTCAATGAGCAGTTCTTC
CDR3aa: CSGGQTLNEQFF

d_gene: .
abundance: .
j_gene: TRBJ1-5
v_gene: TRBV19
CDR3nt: TGTGCCAGTAGTATGGGGGGGTATCAGCCCCAGCATTTT
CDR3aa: CASSMGGYQPQHF

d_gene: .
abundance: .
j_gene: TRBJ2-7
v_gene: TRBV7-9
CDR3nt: TGTGCCAGCAGCTTAAGTATTTATGGAGCGAACGAGCAGTACTTC
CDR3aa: CASSLSIYGANEQYF

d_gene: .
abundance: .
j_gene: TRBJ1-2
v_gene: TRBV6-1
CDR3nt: TGTGCCAGCAGCGAGGTTTGGGGGGGCGGCTATGGCTACACCTTC
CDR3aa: CASSEVWGGGYGYTF

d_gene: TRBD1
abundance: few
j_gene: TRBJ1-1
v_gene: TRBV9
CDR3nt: TGTGCCAGCAGCATCGGGACAGGGGGCTACACTGAAGCTTTCTTT
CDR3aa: CASSIGTGGYTEAFF

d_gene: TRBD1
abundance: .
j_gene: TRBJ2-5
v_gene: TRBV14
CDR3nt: TGTGCCAGCAGCCGTCGGGACAGGGGCTTCCAAGAGACCCAGTACTTC
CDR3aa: CASSRRDRGFQETQYF

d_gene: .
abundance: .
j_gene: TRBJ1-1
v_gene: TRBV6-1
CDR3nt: TGTGCCAGCAGACCTCGACAGGTGAACACTGAAGCTTTCTTT
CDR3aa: CASRPRQVNTEAFF

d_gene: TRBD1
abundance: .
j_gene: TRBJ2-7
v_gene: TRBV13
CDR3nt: TGTGCCAGCAAAAATGCCGGGACAGGGGGTTTCCACGAGCAGTACTTC
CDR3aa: CASKNAGTGGFHEQYF

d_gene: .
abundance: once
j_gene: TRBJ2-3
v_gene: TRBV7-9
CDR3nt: TGTGCCAGCAGCTTAATCGGCGGGGGCACAGATACGCAGTATTTT
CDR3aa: CASSLIGGGTDTQYF

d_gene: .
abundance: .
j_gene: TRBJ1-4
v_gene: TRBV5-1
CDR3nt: TGCGCCAGCAGATCCCAAGGAGGGGCGAATGAAAAACTGTTTTTT
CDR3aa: CASRSQGGANEKLFF

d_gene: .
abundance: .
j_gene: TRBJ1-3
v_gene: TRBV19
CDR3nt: TGTGCCACATCCGGAAACACCATATATTTT
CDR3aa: CATSGNTIYF

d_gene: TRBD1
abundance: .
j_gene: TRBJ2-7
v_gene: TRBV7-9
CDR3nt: TGTGCCAGCAGCTCAATAAGGTTCCTATTTGGGACAGCCAACGAGCAGTACTTC
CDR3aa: CASSSIRFLFGTANEQYF

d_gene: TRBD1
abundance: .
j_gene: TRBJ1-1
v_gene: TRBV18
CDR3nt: TGTGCCAGCTCATCGACCGGGACAGGGGGCTCTGAAGCTTTCTTT
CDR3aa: CASSSTGTGGSEAFF

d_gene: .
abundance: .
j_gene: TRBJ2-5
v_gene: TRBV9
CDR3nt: TGTGCCAGCAGCCAGGGCGGACAAGAGACCCAGTACTTC
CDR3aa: CASSQGGQETQYF

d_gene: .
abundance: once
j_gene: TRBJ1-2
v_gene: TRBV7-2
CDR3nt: TGTGCCAGCAGCTCAAAGGGAGGGCCCTCTGGCTACACCTTC
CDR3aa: CASSSKGGPSGYTF